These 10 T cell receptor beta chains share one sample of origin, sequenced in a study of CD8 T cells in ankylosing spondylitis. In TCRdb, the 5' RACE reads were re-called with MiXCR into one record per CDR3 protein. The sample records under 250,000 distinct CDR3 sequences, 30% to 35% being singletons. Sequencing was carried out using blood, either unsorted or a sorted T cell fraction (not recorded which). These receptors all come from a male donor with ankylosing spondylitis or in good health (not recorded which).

Here the CDR3 reads CASISTDSSYNEQFF. CDR3 nucleotide sequence: TGTGCCAGCATATCGACAGATAGCTCCTACAATGAGCAGTTCTTC. The rearrangement links TRBV6-1 to TRBJ2-1; weak D call: TRBD1 (5 bases). Germline V gene sequence: CDR1 MNHNS, CDR2 SASEGT. Trimming removed 7 bases at V and 0 bases at J, with 13 bases between. This CDR3 spans 15 amino acids.

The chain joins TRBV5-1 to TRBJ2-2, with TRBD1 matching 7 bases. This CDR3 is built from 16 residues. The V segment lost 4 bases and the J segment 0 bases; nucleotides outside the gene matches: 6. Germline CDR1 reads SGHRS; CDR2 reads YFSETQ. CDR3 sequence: CASSLEGATNTGELFF. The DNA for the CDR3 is TGCGCCAGCAGCCTAGAGGGGGCGACGAACACCGGGGAGCTGTTTTTT.

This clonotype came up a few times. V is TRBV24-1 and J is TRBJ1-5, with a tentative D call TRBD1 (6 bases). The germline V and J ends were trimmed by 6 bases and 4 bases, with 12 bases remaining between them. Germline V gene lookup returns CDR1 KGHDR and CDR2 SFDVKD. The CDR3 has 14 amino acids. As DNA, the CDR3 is TGTGCCACCAGTCACAGGGACCAAAATCAGCCCCAGCATTTT. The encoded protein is CATSHRDQNQPQHF.

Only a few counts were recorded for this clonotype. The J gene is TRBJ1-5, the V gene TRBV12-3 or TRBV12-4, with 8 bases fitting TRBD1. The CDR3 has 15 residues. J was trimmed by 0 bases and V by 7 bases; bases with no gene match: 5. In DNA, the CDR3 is TGTGCCAGCACCCCGACAGGGGATAGCAATCAGCCCCAGCATTTT. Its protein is CASTPTGDSNQPQHF.

The CDR3 sequence: CSAPYSSYNEQFF. The CDR3, as DNA: TGCAGTGCCCCATATAGCTCCTACAATGAGCAGTTCTTC. This chain joins TRBV20-1 and TRBJ2-1; D is uncertain. The CDR3 extends over 13 amino acids. V lost 6 bases, J lost 0 bases, and 9 bases lay in between. Germline V gene sequence: CDR1 DFQATT, CDR2 SNEGSKA (reference sequence).

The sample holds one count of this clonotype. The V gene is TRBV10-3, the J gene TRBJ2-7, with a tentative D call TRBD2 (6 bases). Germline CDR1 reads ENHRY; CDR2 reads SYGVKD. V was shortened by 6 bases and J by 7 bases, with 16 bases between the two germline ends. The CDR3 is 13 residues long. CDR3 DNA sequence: TGTGCCATCAGGACCTCAACGCGGGAAGAGCAGTACTTC. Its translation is CAIRTSTREEQYF.

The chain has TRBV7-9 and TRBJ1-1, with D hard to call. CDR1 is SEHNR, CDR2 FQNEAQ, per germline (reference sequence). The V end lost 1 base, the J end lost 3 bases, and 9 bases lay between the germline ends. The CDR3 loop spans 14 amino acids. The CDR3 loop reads CASSLGSSDTEAFF. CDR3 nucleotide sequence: TGTGCCAGCAGCTTAGGATCAAGCGACACTGAAGCTTTCTTT. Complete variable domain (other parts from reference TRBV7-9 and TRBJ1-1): DTGVSQNPRHKITKRGQNVTFRCDPISEHNRLYWYRQTLGQGPEFLTYFQNEAQLEKSRLLSDRFSAERPKGSFSTLEIQRTEQGDSAMYLCASSLGSSDTEAFFGQGTRLTVV.

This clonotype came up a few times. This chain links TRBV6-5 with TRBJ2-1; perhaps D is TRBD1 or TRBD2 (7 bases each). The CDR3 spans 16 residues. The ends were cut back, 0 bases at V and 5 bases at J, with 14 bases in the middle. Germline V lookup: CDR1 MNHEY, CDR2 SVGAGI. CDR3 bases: TGTGCCAGCAGTTACTCGAGTCAGGGGGGGGACAATGAGCAGTTCTTC. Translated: CASSYSSQGGDNEQFF.

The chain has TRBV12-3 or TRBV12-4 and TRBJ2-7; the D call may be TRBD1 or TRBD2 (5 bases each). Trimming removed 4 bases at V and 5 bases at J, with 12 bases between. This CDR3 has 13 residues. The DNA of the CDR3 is TGTGCCAGCAGTTCTGGGGGTAGCGACGAGCAGTACTTC. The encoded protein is CASSSGGSDEQYF.

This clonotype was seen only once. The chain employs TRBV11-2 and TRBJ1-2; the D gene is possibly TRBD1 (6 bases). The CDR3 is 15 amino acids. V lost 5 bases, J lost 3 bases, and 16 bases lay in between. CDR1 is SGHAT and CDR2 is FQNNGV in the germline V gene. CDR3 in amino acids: CASSPYGGADYGYTF. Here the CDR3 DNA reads TGTGCCAGCAGCCCGTATGGGGGGGCAGACTATGGCTACACCTTC.